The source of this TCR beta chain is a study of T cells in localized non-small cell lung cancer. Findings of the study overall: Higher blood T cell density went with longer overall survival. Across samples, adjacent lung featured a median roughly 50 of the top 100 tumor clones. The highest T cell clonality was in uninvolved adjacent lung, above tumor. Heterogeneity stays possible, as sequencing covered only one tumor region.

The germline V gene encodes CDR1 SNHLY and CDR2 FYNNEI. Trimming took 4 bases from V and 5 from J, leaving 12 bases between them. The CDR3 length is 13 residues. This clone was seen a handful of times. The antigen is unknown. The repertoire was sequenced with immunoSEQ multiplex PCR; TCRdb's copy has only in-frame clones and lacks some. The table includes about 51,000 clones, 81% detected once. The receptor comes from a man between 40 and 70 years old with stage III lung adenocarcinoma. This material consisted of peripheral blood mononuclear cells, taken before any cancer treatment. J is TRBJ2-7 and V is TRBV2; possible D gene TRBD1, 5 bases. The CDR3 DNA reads TGTGCCAGCAGTGCTCAGGGCATTGACGAGCAGTACTTC. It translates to CASSAQGIDEQYF.